Each of the 24 T cell receptor beta chains below was sequenced from the same sample in a study of shared clonotypes between healthy human individuals. Some clones are missing from TCRdb's copy, which holds only in-frame ones; the method was immunoSEQ multiplex PCR. The data contain approximately 640,000 clones, less than 95% of them singletons. The source material was memory CD8+ T cells from PBMCs. The subset denotes: CD45RO+ cells pooled with CCR7-negative TemRA cells. These receptors were taken from a man aged 18 to 29 in good health. Some clones in this sample may be carry-over from other donors' samples.

This chain connects TRBV27 to TRBJ2-3; D is ambiguous. The CDR3 length is 13 residues. V lost 1 base to trimming and J lost 4 bases, with 6 bases between them. Germline-derived CDR1 and CDR2 are MNHEY and SMNVEV (reference sequence). CDR3 residues: CASSLWIADTQYF. In DNA form, the CDR3 reads TGTGCCAGCAGTTTATGGATTGCAGATACGCAGTATTTT.

This clone was detected once. The chain employs TRBV6-1 and TRBJ2-7, with 7 bases aligning to TRBD1. Germline-derived CDR1 and CDR2 are MNHNS and SASEGT. V shed 6 bases and J 3 bases; nucleotides not matched to a gene: 11. This CDR3 is built from 15 residues. The DNA of the CDR3 is TGTGCCAGCAGACCCTACCCCCACAGGGGCTACGAGCAGTACTTC. It encodes CASRPYPHRGYEQYF.

The chain uses TRBV7-6 and TRBJ1-2; D is possibly TRBD1 (5 bases). Trimming stripped 5 bases from V and 6 bases from J, with 16 bases between. Germline loops: CDR1 SGHVS, CDR2 FNYEAQ. This CDR3 is built from 14 residues. The CDR3 region has the DNA TGTGCCAGCAGCCCACGGCAGGGTAAAGATGGCTACACCTTC. Translated: CASSPRQGKDGYTF.

This chain uses TRBV11-2 with TRBJ2-2; D ambiguous. Germline V gives CDR1 SGHAT, CDR2 FQNNGV. This CDR3 has 13 residues. Trimming pared 3 bases from V and 6 bases from J, leaving 8 bases between. In nucleotides, the CDR3 is TGTGCCAGCAGCTTTTCCGAGGCCGGGGAGCTGTTTTTT. It specifies CASSFSEAGELFF.

The chain couples TRBV5-4 to TRBJ2-5; 7 bases agree with TRBD1. CDR3 length: 19 amino acids. Germline V gene sequence: CDR1 SGHNT, CDR2 YYREEE (reference sequence). V shed 3 bases, J shed 0 bases, and the junction held 17 bases outside the gene matches. CDR3 in DNA: TGTGCCAGCAGCTCCGTAAAACTATTCGGGACAGCTTACCAAGAGACCCAGTACTTC. It yields the protein CASSSVKLFGTAYQETQYF.

V is TRBV7-2 and J is TRBJ2-7; 7 bases align to TRBD2. CDR1 is SGHTA and CDR2 is FQGNSA in the germline V gene. V shed 1 base and J 1 base; nucleotides not matched to a gene: 7. The CDR3 consists of 16 residues. The CDR3 nucleotides read TGTGCCAGCAGCTTAGGTTGGCGGGAGCCTTCCTACGAGCAGTACTTC. Encoded protein: CASSLGWREPSYEQYF. Drawing the rest from reference TRBV7-2 and TRBJ2-7, the complete variable domain is GAGVSQSPSNKVTEKGKDVELRCDPISGHTALYWYRQSLGQGLEFLIYFQGNSAPDKSGLPSDRFSAERTGGSVSTLTIQRTQQEDSAVYLCASSLGWREPSYEQYFGPGTRLTVT.

The V call is TRBV5-1, the J call TRBJ2-7; 8 bases fit TRBD1. This CDR3 region has 14 residues. In germline, CDR1 is SGHRS, CDR2 YFSETQ. J was trimmed by 7 bases and V by 1 base; bases with no gene match: 7. The CDR3 bases are TGCGCCAGCAGCTTGACAGGGGGGCTCGGGGAGCAGTACTTC. Translating gives CASSLTGGLGEQYF.

The count of this clone is one. The chain is built from TRBV2 and TRBJ2-5; maybe TRBD1 (6 bases). The germline V and J ends were trimmed by 7 bases and 2 bases, with 17 bases remaining between them. The CDR3 consists of 15 residues. Germline V gene data show CDR1 as SNHLY and CDR2 as FYNNEI. The chain's CDR3 is CASTRADSPQETQYF. CDR3 DNA: TGTGCCAGCACCCGAGCGGACAGTCCGCAAGAGACCCAGTACTTC.

The chain recombines TRBV19 with TRBJ1-2; 10 bases align to TRBD1. Germline assignment: CDR1 LNHDA and CDR2 SQIVND (reference sequence). J gave up 4 bases and V 5 bases, and 7 bases lay outside the gene matches. The CDR3 is 15 residues long. The CDR3 loop reads CASSPRTGGAYGYTF. DNA of the CDR3: TGTGCCAGTAGTCCACGGACAGGGGGTGCCTATGGCTACACCTTC.

V usage is TRBV7-9 and J usage is TRBJ1-5; TRBD1 matches at 11 bases. The CDR3 length is 17 residues. V was pared by 3 bases and J by 3 bases, with 7 bases of the junction left unmatched. Germline CDR1 is SEHNR and CDR2 is FQNEAQ (reference sequence). CDR3 nucleotides: TGTGCCAGCAGCTTTGCGGACAGGGGGCCATCCAATCAGCCCCAGCATTTT. Its protein is CASSFADRGPSNQPQHF.

The gene calls are TRBV4-1 and TRBJ1-2; D gene unclear. CDR1 MGHRA and CDR2 YSYEKL come from the germline V gene. The CDR3 totals 9 residues. The CDR3 spells CAILGGYTF. The DNA of the CDR3 is TGCGCGATCCTCGGGGGCTACACCTTC.

The rearrangement joins TRBV7-8 to TRBJ1-1, with 7 bases matching TRBD1. Unmatched junction bases numbered 7, after V lost 3 bases and J lost 0 bases. Germline CDR1 is SGHVS and CDR2 is FQNEAQ. The CDR3 is 16 residues long. CDR3 coding DNA: TGTGCCAGCAGCTTCCTTCGGACAGGACTGAACACTGAAGCTTTCTTT. This codes for CASSFLRTGLNTEAFF.

The sample holds a few counts of this clone. The chain links TRBV25-1 to TRBJ1-1; D may be TRBD1 (6 bases). The length of the CDR3 is 15 residues. V dropped 2 bases and J dropped 0 bases, with 10 bases sitting between them. Germline lookup yields CDR1 MGHDK and CDR2 SYGVNS. DNA for the CDR3: TGTGCCAGCAGTGAAAGGGGGAACATGAACACTGAAGCTTTCTTT. It encodes CASSERGNMNTEAFF.

This clone showed up just once. V usage is TRBV4-1 and J usage is TRBJ1-4, with TRBD1 as a possible D gene (6 bases). The V and J ends lost 0 bases and 6 bases respectively, with 20 bases between them. CDR1 and CDR2 from the germline V gene are MGHRA and YSYEKL. The CDR3 is made up of 18 amino acids. CDR3 loop: CASSQDLGGGFLYEKLFF. The DNA of the CDR3 is TGCGCCAGCAGCCAAGATTTGGGGGGCGGATTTCTTTATGAAAAACTGTTTTTT.

With respect to this clone: Compared with germline, one end of the junction differs, possibly owing to a read error. The chain recombines TRBV7-3 with TRBJ2-7; D possibly corresponds to TRBD2 (6 bases). From germline, CDR1 is SGHTA and CDR2 FQGTGA. The CDR3 length is 15 residues. CDR3 sequence: CASSGQGGPSSEQYF. As DNA, the CDR3 is TGTGCCAGCAGCGGTCAGGGAGGCCCGTCCTCCGAGCAGTACTTC.

Only one count was recorded for this clone. The rearrangement links TRBV5-1 to TRBJ2-7; D uncertain. The CDR3 runs 13 residues. Trimming shortened V by 0 bases and J by 2 bases, and 6 bases separated the two germline ends. Germline V gene sequence: CDR1 SGHRS, CDR2 YFSETQ. The CDR3 is CASSLGTTYEQYF. The CDR3 DNA reads as TGCGCCAGCAGCTTGGGCACGACCTACGAGCAGTACTTC.

About this clone: The sample holds other DNA sequences that translate to the same CDR3. This chain uses TRBV15 with TRBJ2-7, with a tentative D call TRBD1 (5 bases). V gave up 2 bases and J gave up 0 bases, with 11 bases separating them. This CDR3 is built from 15 residues. Germline-derived CDR1 and CDR2 are LNHNV and YYDKDF (reference sequence). For the CDR3, the DNA is TGTGCCACCAGCAGACTGGCAGGGTCCTCCTACGAGCAGTACTTC. This encodes CATSRLAGSSYEQYF.

This chain uses TRBV19 with TRBJ2-1; D remains ambiguous. CDR1 is LNHDA, CDR2 SQIVND, per germline (reference sequence). V was cut by 5 bases and J by 8 bases, with 13 bases left in between. The CDR3 is made up of 13 amino acids. The CDR3 DNA reads TGTGCCAGTAGTTCCCGACTCAAAGATGAGCAGTTCTTC. Encoded protein: CASSSRLKDEQFF.

CDR3 sequence (DNA): TGTGCCAGCAGTTTGGTCAGGGCCCAAGAGACCCAGTACTTC. This gives the protein CASSLVRAQETQYF. The gene calls are TRBV28 and TRBJ2-5; D is perhaps TRBD1 (5 bases). The germline gives CDR1 MDHEN, CDR2 SYDVKM. The ends were cut back, 3 bases at V and 1 base at J, with 9 bases in the middle. The CDR3 runs 14 residues.

A word on this clone: Other DNA sequences of this sample code for an identical CDR3. The chain links TRBV27 to TRBJ2-1, with 7 positions matching TRBD2. The CDR3 sequence is 14 residues long. The ends lost 1 base at V and 4 bases at J; junction bases unmatched: 1. Germline loops: CDR1 MNHEY, CDR2 SMNVEV (reference sequence). The CDR3 sequence is CASSLFGGYNEQFF. In DNA, the CDR3 is TGTGCCAGCAGTTTATTCGGGGGGTACAATGAGCAGTTCTTC.

The V gene is TRBV7-6, the J gene TRBJ1-2; TRBD1 matches 9 bases. This CDR3 region has 14 residues. Losses at the gene ends were 6 bases for V and 3 bases for J; bases not matched to a gene: 5. Germline V gives CDR1 SGHVS, CDR2 FNYEAQ. CDR3 bases: TGTGCCAGCAGTCGAGACAGGGGGGACTATGGCTACACCTTC. Translated, it gives CASSRDRGDYGYTF.

This clone was counted at least ten times. This chain links TRBV4-2 with TRBJ1-1, with TRBD1 as a possible D gene (5 bases). Trimming cost V 3 bases and J 2 bases, with 10 bases left between them. Germline V lookup: CDR1 LGHNA, CDR2 YNFKEQ. The CDR3 is 14 amino acids. CDR3 loop: CASSQGQSNTEAFF. The CDR3 nucleotides read TGTGCCAGCAGCCAGGGGCAGTCCAACACTGAAGCTTTCTTT.

This rearrangement joins TRBV13 to TRBJ2-2, with TRBD2 matching 7 bases. V trimming: 5 bases; J trimming: 11 bases; junction bases outside the gene matches: 17. Germline V gene data show CDR1 as PRHDT and CDR2 as FYEKMQ (reference sequence). The CDR3 contains 16 residues. CDR3: CASSPRLGLLLGELFF. The DNA of the CDR3 is TGTGCCAGCAGCCCGCGTCTGGGACTACTTTTAGGAGAGCTGTTTTTT.

The chain carries TRBV15 and TRBJ1-5; 7 bases are shared with TRBD1. Germline V gene data show CDR1 as LNHNV and CDR2 as YYDKDF (reference sequence). CDR3 size: 14 residues. Trimming cost V 5 bases and J 7 bases; bases outside gene matches: 8. CDR3 loop: CATSRQGKGQPQHF. The CDR3 bases are TGTGCCACCAGCCGACAGGGCAAAGGGCAGCCCCAGCATTTT.